This record concerns one TCR beta chain sequence. Its target is unknown. The table came from immunoSEQ multiplex PCR; TCRdb's copy has only in-frame clones and leaves some out. The sample lists under 550,000 clones, 85% to 90% occurring once. This sample is drawn from a study of Ad26.COV2.S vaccination and SARS-CoV-2 variants. Overall study findings and caveats: Substantial post-vaccination breadth of spike-specific CD8+ and CD4+ T cell responses was reported.

Treatment: roughly 20 received Ad26.COV2.S at low or high dose, single or two shots; five or six received placebo; per-sample allocation not given. Specimens were obtained on day 63 following the first vaccine or placebo injection. Here the sequenced sample was peripheral blood, taken in a trial of Ad26.COV2.S vaccine versus placebo. This receptor was obtained from a person between 18 and 59 years old who received the Ad26.COV2.S COVID-19 vaccine or a placebo.

In nucleotides, the CDR3 is TGTGCCAGCAGAGCGGGGCTCTCTGGAAACACCATATATTTT. This translates into CASRAGLSGNTIYF. The chain joins TRBV6-6 to TRBJ1-3; maybe TRBD1 (5 bases). CDR1 and CDR2 (germline): MNHNY, SVGAGI (reference sequence). This CDR3 region has 14 residues. Trimming took off 6 bases at V and 0 bases at J, with 9 bases between the two ends.